This T cell receptor beta chain emerged from a study of beta chain features in type 1 diabetes. The CDR3 runs 12 residues. CDR1 and CDR2 (germline): KGHSH, LQKENI. The V segment lost 3 bases and the J segment 6 bases; nucleotides outside the gene matches: 1. The sequenced template was cDNA made from the entire isolated RNA. Clones were read by immunoSEQ multiplex PCR, and TCRdb kept only the in-frame ones, dropping some. The sample holds roughly 500,000 clones, about 29% seen once. With regard to this clone: Its antigen is still unknown.

Findings and caveats of the study: Sequencing used cDNA, and cells with high TCR expression could therefore be over-represented. Across all four CD4+ subsets, people with type 1 diabetes showed modestly shorter TCRB CDR3s.

Donors underwent one heparinised blood draw, around 120 mL on average. This clonotype was sampled from a man younger than 35 in good health. The chain is built from TRBV18 and TRBJ1-1, with TRBD1 matching over 7 bases. Material: naive CD4+ T cells from blood. CDR3 nucleotide sequence: TGTGCCAGCTCACCCGGGACAGCTGAAGCTTTCTTT. It translates to CASSPGTAEAFF.